Listed below are T cell receptor beta chains from one sample, sequenced in a study of early stage breast cancer tumors. The assay was immunoSEQ multiplex PCR, and TCRdb's table has in-frame clones only and misses some. Among 11,000 to 15,000 clones, 70% to 85% were seen once, and the ten largest hold around 4.7%. The sequenced sample was normal breast tissue next to the tumor. The receptors come from a person aged 30 to 40 with breast cancer. Both conserved end residues are part of each CDR3. D genes are given only for firm matches. Size is stated for part of the rows, as once, few or many counts, or as a class when the clone is expanded.

clone_size: .; d_call: .; cdr3_length: 14; j_call: TRBJ2-1; v_call: TRBV6-1; cdr3_nt: TGTGCCAGCATGACGCCTAGGGCCTACAATGAGCAGTTCTTC; cdr3_aa: CASMTPRAYNEQFF
clone_size: .; d_call: .; cdr3_length: 14; j_call: TRBJ1-5; v_call: TRBV7-2; cdr3_nt: TGTGCCAGCAGCCCCCTTGGGGGGGGTCAGCCCCAGCATTTT; cdr3_aa: CASSPLGGGQPQHF
clone_size: few; d_call: .; cdr3_length: 14; j_call: TRBJ1-6; v_call: TRBV5-6; cdr3_nt: TGTGCCAGCACCGGGGGTACGGTTAATTCACCCCTCCACTTT; cdr3_aa: CASTGGTVNSPLHF
clone_size: .; d_call: TRBD2; cdr3_length: 20; j_call: TRBJ2-5; v_call: TRBV4-1; cdr3_nt: TGCGCCAGCAGCCAAGGGTGGAGTGGCGGGAGTAGGCGGGGGAAAGAGACCCAGTACTTC; cdr3_aa: CASSQGWSGGSRRGKETQYF
clone_size: .; d_call: TRBD2; cdr3_length: 15; j_call: TRBJ2-1; v_call: TRBV7-9; cdr3_nt: TGTGCCAGCAGTCTTAGCGGGAGGGGTTACAATGAGCAGTTCTTC; cdr3_aa: CASSLSGRGYNEQFF
clone_size: few; d_call: .; cdr3_length: 17; j_call: TRBJ2-1; v_call: TRBV9; cdr3_nt: TGTGCCAGCAGCGTAGCTATAAGGGGGAGGGTGGTGGATGAGCAGTTCTTC; cdr3_aa: CASSVAIRGRVVDEQFF
clone_size: .; d_call: TRBD2; cdr3_length: 16; j_call: TRBJ2-3; v_call: TRBV14; cdr3_nt: TGTGCCAGCAGCCAAGAAATGGGACTAATGGTGGATACGCAGTATTTT; cdr3_aa: CASSQEMGLMVDTQYF
clone_size: .; d_call: TRBD2; cdr3_length: 17; j_call: TRBJ2-2; v_call: TRBV7-2; cdr3_nt: TGTGCCAGCAGCTTAGCGGATAGCGGGAGTGTTCTGGTGGGGCTGTTTTTT; cdr3_aa: CASSLADSGSVLVGLFF
clone_size: .; d_call: TRBD1; cdr3_length: 16; j_call: TRBJ1-2; v_call: TRBV7-6; cdr3_nt: TGTGCCAGCAGCTCCCGGACAGGCCTAGAATCCTATGGCTACACCTTC; cdr3_aa: CASSSRTGLESYGYTF
clone_size: .; d_call: TRBD2; cdr3_length: 15; j_call: TRBJ2-3; v_call: TRBV6-4; cdr3_nt: TGTGCCAGCAAGGTTGGGACTAGCGGGAGATATACGCAGTATTTT; cdr3_aa: CASKVGTSGRYTQYF
clone_size: .; d_call: .; cdr3_length: 14; j_call: TRBJ2-6; v_call: TRBV5-1; cdr3_nt: TGCGCCAGCAGGCTAGGCTCTGGGGCCAACGTCCTGACTTTC; cdr3_aa: CASRLGSGANVLTF
clone_size: few; d_call: .; cdr3_length: 13; j_call: TRBJ1-1; v_call: TRBV29-1; cdr3_nt: TGCAGCGTTGCCCTTAACATGAACACTGAAGCTTTCTTT; cdr3_aa: CSVALNMNTEAFF
clone_size: .; d_call: .; cdr3_length: 14; j_call: TRBJ1-6; v_call: TRBV27; cdr3_nt: TGTGCCAGCAGTTTTTCCGGGGGCAATTCACCCCTCCACTTT; cdr3_aa: CASSFSGGNSPLHF
clone_size: once; d_call: .; cdr3_length: 17; j_call: TRBJ2-3; v_call: TRBV30; cdr3_nt: TGTGCCTTAGGGTTGGGGGTGGGGACTCAGAACCCTCGTACGCAGTATTTT; cdr3_aa: CALGLGVGTQNPRTQYF
clone_size: .; d_call: TRBD2; cdr3_length: 18; j_call: TRBJ2-1; v_call: TRBV5-1; cdr3_nt: TGCGCCAGCAGCTTCAACCTAGCGGGAGTGGGCTCCTACAATGAGCAGTTCTTC; cdr3_aa: CASSFNLAGVGSYNEQFF
clone_size: .; d_call: TRBD2; cdr3_length: 15; j_call: TRBJ2-5; v_call: TRBV2; cdr3_nt: TGTGCCAGCAGTGACTTTAGCGGGAGTGGGGAGACCCAGTACTTC; cdr3_aa: CASSDFSGSGETQYF
clone_size: .; d_call: .; cdr3_length: 16; j_call: TRBJ2-5; v_call: TRBV5-4; cdr3_nt: TGTGCCAGCAGCTTGCCGCGTTCCGACAATCCGGAGACCCAGTACTTC; cdr3_aa: CASSLPRSDNPETQYF
clone_size: .; d_call: .; cdr3_length: 14; j_call: TRBJ1-1; v_call: TRBV6-1; cdr3_nt: TGTGCCAGCAGCCTCGAGGGGAGATACACTGAAGCTTTCTTT; cdr3_aa: CASSLEGRYTEAFF
clone_size: .; d_call: .; cdr3_length: 15; j_call: TRBJ2-7; v_call: TRBV9; cdr3_nt: TGTGCCAGCAGCGTAGACCGGGGAGAAAGGTACGAGCAGTACTTC; cdr3_aa: CASSVDRGERYEQYF
clone_size: .; d_call: .; cdr3_length: 14; j_call: TRBJ2-4; v_call: TRBV5-1; cdr3_nt: TGCGCCAGCAGCTTGGATGTCGGGTTCTCTGTTCAGTACTTC; cdr3_aa: CASSLDVGFSVQYF
clone_size: .; d_call: .; cdr3_length: 12; j_call: TRBJ1-5; v_call: TRBV29-1; cdr3_nt: TGCAGCGTTCGGGCAGGGGATCAGCCCCAGCATTTT; cdr3_aa: CSVRAGDQPQHF
clone_size: .; d_call: .; cdr3_length: 15; j_call: TRBJ1-2; v_call: TRBV4-2; cdr3_nt: TGTGCCAGCAGCTTGGGCGTGGGACCGGGGGCTGGCTACACCTTC; cdr3_aa: CASSLGVGPGAGYTF
clone_size: .; d_call: TRBD1; cdr3_length: 16; j_call: TRBJ1-1; v_call: TRBV5-1; cdr3_nt: TGCGCCAGCAGCTTGGGGGGGACAGGGGGCTCCACTGAAGCTTTCTTT; cdr3_aa: CASSLGGTGGSTEAFF
clone_size: few; d_call: TRBD2; cdr3_length: 15; j_call: TRBJ2-2; v_call: TRBV2; cdr3_nt: TGTGCCAGCAGCGCGGGACTAACGAATACCGGGGAGCTGTTTTTT; cdr3_aa: CASSAGLTNTGELFF
clone_size: once; d_call: TRBD2; cdr3_length: 16; j_call: TRBJ2-7; v_call: TRBV2; cdr3_nt: TGTGCCAGCAGTGAATTACTAGCGGGCTTCTCCTACGAGCAGTACTTC; cdr3_aa: CASSELLAGFSYEQYF
clone_size: few; d_call: .; cdr3_length: 15; j_call: TRBJ2-1; v_call: TRBV4-1; cdr3_nt: TGCGCCAGCAGCGGAGCGGGCCAGGGATACAATGAGCAGTTCTTC; cdr3_aa: CASSGAGQGYNEQFF
clone_size: few; d_call: .; cdr3_length: 15; j_call: TRBJ1-2; v_call: TRBV27; cdr3_nt: TGTGCCAGCAGTTTCCATGGGGTAGCTAACTATGGCTACACCTTC; cdr3_aa: CASSFHGVANYGYTF
clone_size: .; d_call: .; cdr3_length: 16; j_call: TRBJ1-2; v_call: TRBV19; cdr3_nt: TGTGCCAGTAGTATTGGACGAGAAACCGACCCATATGGCTACACCTTC; cdr3_aa: CASSIGRETDPYGYTF
clone_size: once; d_call: TRBD1; cdr3_length: 19; j_call: TRBJ1-6; v_call: TRBV5-1; cdr3_nt: TGCGCCAGCAGCTTGGCGGGAACAGGGGGTAGGTCCTATAATTCACCCCTCCACTTT; cdr3_aa: CASSLAGTGGRSYNSPLHF
clone_size: .; d_call: TRBD1; cdr3_length: 18; j_call: TRBJ1-5; v_call: TRBV4-2; cdr3_nt: TGTGCCAGCAGCCTCGGGACAGGGGGGAGGCTGAGCAATCAGCCCCAGCATTTT; cdr3_aa: CASSLGTGGRLSNQPQHF
clone_size: few; d_call: .; cdr3_length: 15; j_call: TRBJ2-6; v_call: TRBV27; cdr3_nt: TGTGCCAGCAGTTTCGTCGGGTCTGGGGCCAACGTCCTGACTTTC; cdr3_aa: CASSFVGSGANVLTF
clone_size: .; d_call: .; cdr3_length: 15; j_call: TRBJ1-5; v_call: TRBV18; cdr3_nt: TGTGCCAGCTCACTGGACCATTATAGCAATCAGCCCCAGCATTTT; cdr3_aa: CASSLDHYSNQPQHF
clone_size: .; d_call: .; cdr3_length: 15; j_call: TRBJ1-1; v_call: TRBV7-6; cdr3_nt: TGTGCCAGCAGCTTCCCGGGGGTTGGGAACACTGAAGCTTTCTTT; cdr3_aa: CASSFPGVGNTEAFF
clone_size: .; d_call: .; cdr3_length: 16; j_call: TRBJ1-2; v_call: TRBV9; cdr3_nt: TGTGCCAGCAGCCTCTCAGCCGGCTTTTCCAACTATGGCTACACCTTC; cdr3_aa: CASSLSAGFSNYGYTF
clone_size: .; d_call: TRBD1; cdr3_length: 16; j_call: TRBJ1-3; v_call: TRBV4-1; cdr3_nt: TGCGCCAGCAGCCAAAGGACAGGGGGTTCTGGAAACACCATATATTTT; cdr3_aa: CASSQRTGGSGNTIYF
clone_size: .; d_call: .; cdr3_length: 14; j_call: TRBJ2-2; v_call: TRBV11-2; cdr3_nt: TGTGCCAGCAGCTTTAGGGGTGACACCGGGGAGCTGTTTTTT; cdr3_aa: CASSFRGDTGELFF
clone_size: .; d_call: .; cdr3_length: 13; j_call: TRBJ2-5; v_call: TRBV2; cdr3_nt: TGTGCCAGCAGTGGGGGGCGGCAAGAGACCCAGTACTTC; cdr3_aa: CASSGGRQETQYF